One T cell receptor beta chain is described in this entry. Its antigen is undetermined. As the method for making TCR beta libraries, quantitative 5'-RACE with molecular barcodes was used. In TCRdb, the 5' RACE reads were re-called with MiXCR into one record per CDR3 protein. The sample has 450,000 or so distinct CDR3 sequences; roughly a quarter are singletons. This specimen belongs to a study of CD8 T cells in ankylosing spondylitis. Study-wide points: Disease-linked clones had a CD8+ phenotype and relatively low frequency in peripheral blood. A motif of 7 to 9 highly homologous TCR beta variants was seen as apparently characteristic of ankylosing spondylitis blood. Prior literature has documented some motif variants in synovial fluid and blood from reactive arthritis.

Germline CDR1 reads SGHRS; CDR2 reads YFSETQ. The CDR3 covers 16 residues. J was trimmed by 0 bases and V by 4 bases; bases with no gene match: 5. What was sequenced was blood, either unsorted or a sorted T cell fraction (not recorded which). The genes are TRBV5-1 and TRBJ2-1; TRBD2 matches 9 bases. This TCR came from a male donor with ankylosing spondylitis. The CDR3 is CASSVISGSSYNEQFF. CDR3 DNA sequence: TGCGCCAGCAGCGTCATTAGCGGGAGCTCCTACAATGAGCAGTTCTTC.